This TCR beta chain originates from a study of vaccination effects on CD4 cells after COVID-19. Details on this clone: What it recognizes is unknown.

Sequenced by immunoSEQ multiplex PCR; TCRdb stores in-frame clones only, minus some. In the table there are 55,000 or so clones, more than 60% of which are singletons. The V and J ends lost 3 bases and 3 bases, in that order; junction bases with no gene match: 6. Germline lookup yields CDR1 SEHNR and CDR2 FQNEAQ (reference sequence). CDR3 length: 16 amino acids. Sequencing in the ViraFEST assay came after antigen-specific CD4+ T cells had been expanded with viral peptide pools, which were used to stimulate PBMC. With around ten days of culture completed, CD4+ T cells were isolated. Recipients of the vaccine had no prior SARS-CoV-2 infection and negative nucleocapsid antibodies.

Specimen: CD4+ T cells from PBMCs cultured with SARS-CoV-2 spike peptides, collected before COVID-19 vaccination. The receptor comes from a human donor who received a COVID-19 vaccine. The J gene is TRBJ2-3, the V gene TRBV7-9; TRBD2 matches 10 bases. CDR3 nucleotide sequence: TGTGCCAGCAGCTTGAAACGAGCGGGGGGGACAGATACGCAGTATTTT. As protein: CASSLKRAGGTDTQYF.